This entry lists 19 T cell receptor beta chains sequenced from one sample in a study of beta chain features in type 1 diabetes (dated by TCRdb to about 2018). Receptor amplification or capture employed the immunoSEQ multiplex PCR assay. The entire amount of isolated RNA was reverse transcribed using the High Capacity cDNA Reverse Transcription Kit, so the sequenced TCRB transcripts were expressed ones. TCRdb's version of the immuneACCESS table is confined to in-frame rearrangements and falls short of the full clone set. An unresolved V gene accounts for under half of the shortfall where checked; the remainder is of unknown origin. This sample holds just over 450,000 clones; 30% were observed only once. Around 0.065% of the sample rests with the top ten. Specimen: naive CD4+ T cells from blood. This specimen's cell subset or site label, per the study, means: true naive CD4+ T cells. These receptors all stem from a man younger than 35 in good health.

The rearrangement links TRBV4-2 to TRBJ2-1; D unclear. The CDR3 extends over 15 amino acids. CDR1 LGHNA and CDR2 YNFKEQ come from the germline V gene. Trimming cost V 1 base and J 5 bases, with 12 bases left between them. CDR3 amino acids: CASSQGDRAHNEQFF. The CDR3, as DNA: TGTGCCAGCAGCCAAGGAGACCGGGCTCACAATGAGCAGTTCTTC.

This chain links TRBV2 with TRBJ2-3; TRBD1 matches 7 bases. The CDR3 totals 15 residues. Germline CDR1 is SNHLY and CDR2 is FYNNEI. The trim removed 4 bases at V and 3 bases at J, leaving 7 bases unmatched. CDR3 sequence (DNA): TGTGCCAGCAGTGTTGACAGGGCTATAACAGATACGCAGTATTTT. Translated, it gives CASSVDRAITDTQYF.

DNA of the CDR3: TGTGCCTGGAGTTTACAGGGGGTTGGTGAAAAACTGTTTTTT. Translating gives CAWSLQGVGEKLFF. The chain has TRBV30 and TRBJ1-4; 8 nucleotides match TRBD1. The germline CDR1 and CDR2 sequences are GTSNPN and SVGIG (reference sequence). V trimming: 2 bases; J trimming: 7 bases; junction bases outside the gene matches: 6. The CDR3 consists of 14 residues.

The rearrangement joins TRBV30 to TRBJ1-2; D gene uncertain. CDR1 is GTSNPN and CDR2 is SVGIG in the germline V gene (reference sequence). This CDR3 is 11 amino acids long. The V and J ends lost 2 bases and 2 bases respectively, with 3 bases between them. The CDR3 DNA reads TGTGCCTGGAGTAGGAACTATGGCTACACCTTC. This gives the protein CAWSRNYGYTF.

This clone has just a few counts. J is TRBJ2-4 and V is TRBV11-2, with unresolved D. Germline V CDR1 and CDR2: SGHAT, FQNNGV. This CDR3 has 13 amino acids. Trimming stripped 5 bases from V and 0 bases from J, with 5 bases between. In nucleotides, the CDR3 is TGTGCCAGCAGCCCTATAGCCAAAAACATTCAGTACTTC. Translating gives CASSPIAKNIQYF.

The V call is TRBV7-9, the J call TRBJ2-7, with 10 bases identical to TRBD2. Germline V gene lookup returns CDR1 SEHNR and CDR2 FQNEAQ (reference sequence). V gave up 3 bases and J gave up 2 bases; unmatched junction bases: 4. This CDR3 contains 15 residues. The CDR3 nucleotides read TGTGCCAGCAGCTTGCGGACTAGCGGTACCTACGAGCAGTACTTC. It yields the protein CASSLRTSGTYEQYF.

The V call is TRBV28, the J call TRBJ2-7; 9 bases agree with TRBD2. CDR3 length: 14 residues. The germline CDR1 and CDR2 sequences are MDHEN and SYDVKM. The J segment lost 4 bases and the V segment lost 7 bases, leaving 8 bases of the junction unmatched. CDR3 nucleotide sequence: TGTGCCAGCAACGAGCTAGCGGGACTGTACGAGCAGTACTTC. Translation gives CASNELAGLYEQYF.

The V gene is TRBV29-1, the J gene TRBJ2-3, with D tentatively TRBD1 (6 bases). In germline, CDR1 is SQVTM, CDR2 ANQGSEA. The CDR3 has 14 residues. The V and J ends lost 4 bases and 2 bases respectively, with 13 bases between them. CDR3 sequence: CSVAGTIPTDTQYF. The CDR3 DNA is TGCAGCGTTGCGGGGACAATTCCCACAGATACGCAGTATTTT.

This clone was seen more than once but under ten times. This chain connects TRBV28 to TRBJ2-3, with 11 bases lining up with TRBD1. Per the germline V gene, CDR1 is MDHEN and CDR2 is SYDVKM. J gave up 4 bases and V 8 bases, and 2 bases lay outside the gene matches. This CDR3 spans 13 amino acids. Here the CDR3 DNA reads TGTGCCAGCCGGACAGGGGGCGCAGATACGCAGTATTTT. It encodes CASRTGGADTQYF.

This clone showed up just a few times. The genes are TRBV29-1 and TRBJ1-1; D gene uncertain. CDR1 is SQVTM, CDR2 ANQGSEA, per germline. The CDR3 sequence is 11 residues long. The V gene lost 3 bases and the J gene lost 8 bases, with 10 bases spanning the gap. CDR3 nucleotide sequence: TGCAGCGTTGAGAAGGGCCGAGAAGCTTTCTTT. Its translation: CSVEKGREAFF.

The chain is built from TRBV10-3 and TRBJ2-6; D is unresolved. V was clipped by 7 bases and J by 4 bases, with 8 bases between them. In germline, CDR1 is ENHRY, CDR2 SYGVKD. The CDR3 is made up of 13 amino acids. CDR3 sequence reads: CAIMKPGANVLTF. CDR3 sequence (DNA): TGTGCCATCATGAAACCCGGGGCCAACGTCCTGACTTTC.

The V gene is TRBV5-8, the J gene TRBJ2-7; 11 bases are a match to TRBD2. Trimming at V came to 4 bases and at J to 1 base, leaving 7 bases not matched to a gene. This CDR3 has 16 amino acids. The germline gives CDR1 SGHTS, CDR2 YDEGEE. The CDR3 DNA sequence: TGTGCCAGCAGCATCTGGACTAGCGGGCGTTCCTACGAGCAGTACTTC. It translates to CASSIWTSGRSYEQYF.

This chain uses TRBV29-1 with TRBJ2-7; D unclear. The length of the CDR3 is 13 residues. The germline V and J ends were trimmed by 7 bases and 2 bases, with 15 bases remaining between them. CDR1 SQVTM and CDR2 ANQGSEA come from the germline V gene. The CDR3 sequence is CSASTDITYEQYF. For the CDR3, the DNA is TGCAGCGCCTCGACCGATATCACCTACGAGCAGTACTTC.

The rearrangement uses TRBV5-4 and TRBJ2-1, with TRBD1 matching over 10 bases. The CDR3 loop spans 15 amino acids. Looked up from germline, CDR1 is SGHNT and CDR2 is YYREEE (reference sequence). V was pared by 3 bases and J by 7 bases, with 7 bases of the junction left unmatched. CDR3 protein: CASSSTGQGWNEQFF. The CDR3 DNA follows: TGTGCCAGCAGCTCCACGGGACAGGGGTGGAATGAGCAGTTCTTC.

This clone showed up just a few times. The J gene is TRBJ1-4, the V gene TRBV29-1, with 9 bases fitting TRBD1. V lost 8 bases to trimming and J lost 4 bases; unmatched junction nucleotides: 2. This CDR3 region has 12 residues. In germline, CDR1 is SQVTM, CDR2 ANQGSEA. In DNA form, the CDR3 reads TGCAGCTGGGACAGGGATAATGAAAAACTGTTTTTT. Its translation: CSWDRDNEKLFF.

This clone came up a few times. This chain joins TRBV30 and TRBJ2-5; tentatively, D is TRBD2 (6 bases). Trimming took off 2 bases at V and 4 bases at J, with 20 bases between the two ends. Germline CDR1 is GTSNPN and CDR2 is SVGIG (reference sequence). This CDR3 contains 16 residues. CDR3: CAWSTGLGGRGETQYF. CDR3 nucleotide sequence: TGTGCCTGGAGTACTGGGTTGGGGGGTAGAGGAGAGACCCAGTACTTC.

The rearrangement links TRBV10-3 to TRBJ2-7; the D gene is possibly TRBD2 (6 bases). The germline V gene has CDR1 ENHRY and CDR2 SYGVKD. This CDR3 region has 11 residues. V dropped 11 bases and J dropped 0 bases, with 8 bases sitting between them. The CDR3 DNA reads TGTGCCGCGGGGAGCTCCTACGAGCAGTACTTC. Translating gives CAAGSSYEQYF.

This chain links TRBV30 with TRBJ2-7; a weak D match, TRBD2 (6 bases). The CDR3 spans 12 residues. Trimming pared 0 bases from V and 9 bases from J, leaving 12 bases between. Germline CDR1 is GTSNPN and CDR2 is SVGIG (reference sequence). The DNA of the CDR3 is TGTGCCTGGAGTGTACGCGGGGAGAGGCAGTACTTC. Translating it yields CAWSVRGERQYF.

This CDR3 reads CASSVVGWGEQFF. CDR3 in DNA: TGTGCCAGCAGCGTAGTCGGTTGGGGTGAGCAGTTCTTC. The genes are TRBV9 and TRBJ2-1; D unclear. Between the trimmed V and J ends, which lost 0 bases and 9 bases, there was a span of 10 bases. The CDR3 has 13 residues. CDR1 and CDR2 (germline): SGDLS, YYNGEE.